Following are 31 T cell receptor beta chains from one sample sequenced in a study of blood T cell repertoires in COVID-19. Using immunoSEQ multiplex PCR, the repertoire was profiled, and TCRdb retains in-frame clones only, with some absent. Of fewer than 350,000 clones in the sample, about four fifths were seen once. Source material: peripheral blood. These receptors were taken from a woman aged 60-70 years with active or convalescent COVID-19.

The chain couples TRBV29-1 to TRBJ1-3, with D perhaps matching TRBD1 (5 bases). The V end lost 7 bases, the J end lost 8 bases, and 15 bases lay between the germline ends. Germline V gene sequence: CDR1 SQVTM, CDR2 ANQGSEA. The CDR3 sequence is 12 residues long. CDR3 nucleotide sequence: TGCAGCGCCGGTAGAGTAGGGGACACCATATATTTT. Translating it yields CSAGRVGDTIYF.

This clone was seen ten or more times. This chain connects TRBV4-1 to TRBJ2-1, with D perhaps matching TRBD1 (7 bases). Germline loops: CDR1 MGHRA, CDR2 YSYEKL. V lost 4 bases, J lost 5 bases, and 21 bases lay in between. The CDR3 totals 17 residues. CDR3 loop: CASSPHPARGEHNEQFF. DNA for the CDR3: TGCGCCAGCAGCCCCCACCCCGCCAGGGGGGAACACAATGAGCAGTTCTTC.

The chain links TRBV19 to TRBJ1-2; D uncertain. V was trimmed by 5 bases and J by 7 bases, leaving 8 bases between them. The germline CDR1 and CDR2 sequences are LNHDA and SQIVND (reference sequence). The CDR3 is 11 residues long. CDR3 sequence reads: CASSQEVGYTF. In DNA form, the CDR3 reads TGTGCCAGTAGTCAGGAAGTTGGCTACACCTTC.

The chain is built from TRBV6-4 and TRBJ2-7; 8 bases are shared with TRBD1. V shed 6 bases and J 2 bases; nucleotides not matched to a gene: 6. Germline V CDR1 and CDR2: MRHNA, SNTAGT. There are 14 residues in the CDR3. The CDR3 DNA reads TGTGCCAGCAGCCCGGACAGGGCCACCTACGAGCAGTACTTC. Amino acids: CASSPDRATYEQYF.

The chain joins TRBV4-1 to TRBJ2-7; D might be TRBD1 (5 bases). The CDR3 has 13 residues. Trimming removed 1 base from V and 3 bases from J, with 7 bases in between. Germline CDR1 reads MGHRA; CDR2 reads YSYEKL. CDR3 sequence: CASSQVRGYEQYF. The DNA for the CDR3 is TGCGCCAGCAGCCAAGTTAGGGGCTACGAGCAGTACTTC.

As regards this clone: Different DNA sequences within this sample yield the same CDR3. The chain is built from TRBV3-1 (or the pseudogene TRBV3-2) and TRBJ2-6; D is unclear. Germline assignment: CDR1 LGHDT and CDR2 YNNKEL (reference sequence). Between the trimmed V and J ends, which lost 0 bases and 0 bases, there was a span of 3 bases. The CDR3 runs to 15 residues. The CDR3 is CASSQDSSGANVLTF. The CDR3 DNA reads TGTGCCAGCAGCCAAGATAGCTCTGGGGCCAACGTCCTGACTTTC.

This clone occurred once. The chain employs TRBV6-1 and TRBJ2-1; 11 bases line up with TRBD2. The V gene end was trimmed by 1 base and the J gene end by 2 bases; junction bases not matched to a gene: 4. The germline V gene encodes CDR1 MNHNS and CDR2 SASEGT. The CDR3 is made up of 17 amino acids. CDR3 nucleotide sequence: TGTGCCAGCAGTGAAGATCCTAGCGGGGGGCCCTACAATGAGCAGTTCTTC. Encoded protein: CASSEDPSGGPYNEQFF.

J is TRBJ2-5 and V is TRBV29-1, with a possible D match to TRBD1 (5 bases). Germline lookup yields CDR1 SQVTM and CDR2 ANQGSEA. Deletions cut 5 bases from V and 5 bases from J, with 15 bases between. The CDR3 is made up of 13 amino acids. The CDR3 here is CSVYVQGYETQYF. The CDR3 DNA reads TGCAGCGTTTATGTTCAGGGTTACGAGACCCAGTACTTC.

This clone was observed a few times. The chain recombines TRBV7-2 with TRBJ2-1, with D perhaps TRBD2 (5 bases). The germline V and J ends were trimmed by 0 bases and 15 bases, with 12 bases remaining between them. The CDR3 totals 12 residues. Germline lookup yields CDR1 SGHTA and CDR2 FQGNSA. The CDR3 DNA reads as TGTGCCAGCAGCTTAGCCGCGGGTCAAGGGTTCTTC. This codes for CASSLAAGQGFF.

The chain employs TRBV18 and TRBJ2-1; no clear D gene. V lost 4 bases, J lost 4 bases, and 8 bases lay in between. The CDR3 is made up of 13 amino acids. CDR1 KGHSH and CDR2 LQKENI come from the germline V gene. CDR3 nucleotides: TGTGCCAGCTCACTCGGAGAGTACAATGAGCAGTTCTTC. The encoded protein is CASSLGEYNEQFF.

J is TRBJ1-3 and V is TRBV15; TRBD1 matches at 10 bases. J gave up 4 bases and V 3 bases, and 3 bases lay outside the gene matches. The V gene's germline CDR1 is LNHNV and CDR2 YYDKDF (reference sequence). The CDR3 loop spans 15 amino acids. The CDR3 nucleotides are TGTGCCACCAGCAGTGGGACAGGGGAGGGAAACACCATATATTTT. This translates into CATSSGTGEGNTIYF.

The chain couples TRBV6-2 or TRBV6-3 to TRBJ2-5, with TRBD2 matching over 13 bases. CDR3 length: 16 residues. Trimming took 6 bases from V and 5 from J; bases not matched to a gene: 9. CDR1 is MNHEY, CDR2 SVGEGT, per germline. CDR3 DNA: TGTGCCAGCAGCCACGGACTAGCGGGGGCCGGTGAGACCCAGTACTTC. This codes for CASSHGLAGAGETQYF.

This clone was recorded once. CDR3 in amino acids: CASSLGLVVETQYF. The DNA of the CDR3 is TGTGCCAGCAGCTTGGGACTAGTAGTAGAGACCCAGTACTTC. The V call is TRBV7-9, the J call TRBJ2-5; 8 nucleotides agree with TRBD2. The CDR3 consists of 14 residues. CDR1 and CDR2 from the germline V gene are SEHNR and FQNEAQ (reference sequence). The ends lost 3 bases at V and 4 bases at J; junction bases unmatched: 4. Based on the CDR3 plus reference TRBV7-9 and TRBJ2-5, the full variable domain is DTGVSQNPRHKITKRGQNVTFRCDPISEHNRLYWYRQTLGQGPEFLTYFQNEAQLEKSRLLSDRFSAERPKGSFSTLEIQRTEQGDSAMYLCASSLGLVVETQYFGPGTRLLVL.

This rearrangement joins TRBV5-6 to TRBJ2-5; the D is unclear. V was shortened by 3 bases and J by 2 bases, with 2 bases between the two germline ends. This CDR3 has 11 residues. The germline CDR1 and CDR2 sequences are SGHDT and YYEEEE. CDR3 coding DNA: TGTGCCAGCAGCTCGCAAGAGACCCAGTACTTC. Encoded protein: CASSSQETQYF. Full variable domain (remainder filled in from reference TRBV5-6 and TRBJ2-5): DAGVTQSPTHLIKTRGQQVTLRCSPKSGHDTVSWYQQALGQGPQFIFQYYEEEERQRGNFPDRFSGHQFPNYSSELNVNALLLGDSALYLCASSSQETQYFGPGTRLLVL.

The chain recombines TRBV2 with TRBJ1-6; 7 nucleotides agree with TRBD1. The ends lost 6 bases at V and 7 bases at J; junction bases unmatched: 9. The CDR3 spans 15 residues. Germline V gene sequence: CDR1 SNHLY, CDR2 FYNNEI. Written as DNA, the CDR3 is TGTGCCAGCAGGCCCCCGACAGGGTTCAATTCACCCCTCCACTTT. Protein: CASRPPTGFNSPLHF. Complete variable domain (other parts from reference TRBV2 and TRBJ1-6): EPEVTQTPSHQVTQMGQEVILRCVPISNHLYFYWYRQILGQKVEFLVSFYNNEISEKSEIFDDQFSVERPDGSNFTLKIRSTKLEDSAMYFCASRPPTGFNSPLHFGNGTRLTVT.

The chain combines TRBV28 with TRBJ2-2, with 9 bases fitting TRBD1. This CDR3 spans 15 amino acids. Germline V gives CDR1 MDHEN, CDR2 SYDVKM. V trimming: 4 bases; J trimming: 1 base; junction bases outside the gene matches: 1. CDR3 nucleotides: TGTGCCAGCAGTTCGGGACAGGGGAACACCGGGGAGCTGTTTTTT. Encoded protein: CASSSGQGNTGELFF.

This clone was seen more than once but under ten times. V is TRBV27 and J is TRBJ1-6; TRBD1 matches at 10 bases. Germline V CDR1 and CDR2: MNHEY, SMNVEV (reference sequence). The ends lost 5 bases at V and 8 bases at J; junction bases unmatched: 3. The CDR3 length is 14 residues. In nucleotides, the CDR3 is TGTGCCAGCAGTACCGGGACAGGGGATTCACCCCTCCACTTT. Translated, it gives CASSTGTGDSPLHF.

Here the CDR3 DNA reads TGTGCCAGCAGCCAGAAGCCAGCGGGGGCTGTTTGGGGGGAGACCCAGTACTTC. Protein sequence: CASSQKPAGAVWGETQYF. The J gene is TRBJ2-5, the V gene TRBV4-2; 8 nucleotides agree with TRBD2. Trimming removed 3 bases from V and 5 bases from J; junction bases left unmatched: 17. CDR3 length: 18 residues. Germline CDR1 and CDR2: LGHNA and YNFKEQ.

The rearrangement links TRBV6-5 to TRBJ2-1; 7 positions match TRBD2. The V gene's germline CDR1 is MNHEY and CDR2 SVGAGI. Trimming at V came to 6 bases and at J to 7 bases, leaving 12 bases not matched to a gene. The CDR3 sequence is 15 residues long. This CDR3 reads CASSPSGEVLNEQFF. DNA for the CDR3: TGTGCCAGCAGCCCCAGCGGGGAGGTCTTGAATGAGCAGTTCTTC.

In this sample, this clone turned up once. Here the CDR3 DNA reads TGCGCCAGCAACACCGGGACAGACTACAATGAGCAGTTCTTC. It yields the protein CASNTGTDYNEQFF. The rearrangement links TRBV5-1 to TRBJ2-1; 7 bases are shared with TRBD1. CDR1 SGHRS and CDR2 YFSETQ come from the germline V gene. CDR3 length equals 14 residues. The V gene end was trimmed by 6 bases and the J gene end by 3 bases; junction bases not matched to a gene: 6.

The chain recombines TRBV6-5 with TRBJ2-5; 8 positions agree with TRBD2. This CDR3 is built from 13 residues. After removal of 6 bases from V and 5 bases from J, the junction contained 5 bases not matched to a gene. Germline-derived CDR1 and CDR2 are MNHEY and SVGAGI. CDR3 region: CASSPGGDETQYF. The CDR3 coding sequence is TGTGCCAGCAGCCCCGGGGGGGATGAGACCCAGTACTTC.

This clone was observed once. DNA of the CDR3: TGTGCCAGCAGCTTAGCGGGACAGCAGGAAGCTTTCTTT. It specifies CASSLAGQQEAFF. The chain couples TRBV7-2 to TRBJ1-1; TRBD1 matches at 7 bases. The CDR3 spans 13 residues. Germline CDR1 is SGHTA and CDR2 is FQGNSA. V dropped 0 bases and J dropped 8; count of bases not matched to a gene: 3.

The chain is built from TRBV5-8 and TRBJ2-1; 11 positions agree with TRBD2. Germline-derived CDR1 and CDR2 are SGHTS and YDEGEE. After removal of 0 bases from V and 7 bases from J, the junction contained 3 bases not matched to a gene. The CDR3 is made up of 15 amino acids. CDR3 protein: CASSLVAGGRNEQFF. In DNA, the CDR3 is TGTGCCAGCAGCTTGGTAGCGGGGGGGCGAAATGAGCAGTTCTTC.

V and J are TRBV20-1 and TRBJ1-2, with 9 bases aligning to TRBD1. Per the germline V gene, CDR1 is DFQATT and CDR2 is SNEGSKA (reference sequence). The CDR3 is 11 residues long. The CDR3 reads CSYRGPAGYTF. CDR3 DNA: TGCAGCTACAGGGGGCCGGCTGGCTACACCTTC.

The chain uses TRBV3-1 (or the pseudogene TRBV3-2) and TRBJ2-5; a possible D gene is TRBD2 (7 bases). The CDR3 extends over 16 amino acids. Trimming removed 4 bases at V and 2 bases at J, with 17 bases between. Germline lookup yields CDR1 LGHDT and CDR2 YNNKEL (reference sequence). The CDR3 sequence: CASSPRPRGLQETQYF. DNA for the CDR3: TGTGCCAGCAGCCCCCGCCCCAGGGGACTACAAGAGACCCAGTACTTC.

The chain uses TRBV27 and TRBJ1-1; D is unresolved. Trimming took 7 bases from V and 6 from J, leaving 15 bases between them. Germline values: CDR1 MNHEY, CDR2 SMNVEV (reference sequence). This CDR3 is 13 amino acids long. The CDR3 is CASTLFSGSEAFF. DNA for the CDR3: TGTGCCAGCACCCTCTTCTCGGGGTCTGAAGCTTTCTTT.

Worth noting for this clone: At the DNA level, this CDR3 is encoded by other sequences in the same sample as well. V gene TRBV13 combines with J gene TRBJ2-5, with 14 bases lining up with TRBD2. The CDR3 loop spans 15 amino acids. V was pared by 3 bases and J by 4 bases, with 1 base of the junction left unmatched. From germline, CDR1 is PRHDT and CDR2 FYEKMQ (reference sequence). In nucleotides, the CDR3 is TGTGCCAGCAGCTTGGGACTAGCGGGGGCAGAGACCCAGTACTTC. The encoded protein is CASSLGLAGAETQYF. Supplemented by reference TRBV13 and TRBJ2-5, the full variable domain reads AAGVIQSPRHLIKEKRETATLKCYPIPRHDTVYWYQQGPGQDPQFLISFYEKMQSDKGSIPDRFSAQQFSDYHSELNMSSLELGDSALYFCASSLGLAGAETQYFGPGTRLLVL.

DNA of the CDR3: TGTGCCAGCAGCCAAGTTGAGGGGGGGAATCAGCCCCAGCATTTT. Translated, it gives CASSQVEGGNQPQHF. The chain combines TRBV4-2 with TRBJ1-5; TRBD1 is a possible D gene (6 bases). Trimming left V 1 base short and J 4 bases short, with 11 bases between. Per the germline V gene, CDR1 is LGHNA and CDR2 is YNFKEQ. This CDR3 is 15 amino acids long.

This chain links TRBV6-2 or TRBV6-3 with TRBJ2-5; perhaps TRBD2 as D (6 bases). Germline CDR1 reads MNHEY; CDR2 reads SVGEGT. The CDR3 covers 15 residues. V was cut by 0 bases and J by 2 bases, with 10 bases left in between. The CDR3 here is CASSYSDYIQETQYF. DNA of the CDR3: TGTGCCAGCAGTTACTCGGACTACATTCAAGAGACCCAGTACTTC.

The chain uses TRBV6-1 and TRBJ1-6, with D perhaps matching TRBD1 (5 bases). Germline V gene lookup returns CDR1 MNHNS and CDR2 SASEGT. The CDR3 covers 16 residues. V was cut by 1 base and J by 8 bases, with 15 bases left in between. The CDR3 here is CASSEGLGNRHSPLHF. The CDR3 DNA reads as TGTGCCAGCAGTGAAGGGCTAGGGAACAGGCATTCACCCCTCCACTTT.

The gene calls are TRBV9 and TRBJ1-3; tentative D call: TRBD1 (5 bases). This CDR3 is built from 16 residues. V was clipped by 3 bases and J by 0 bases, with 13 bases between them. Germline V gene sequence: CDR1 SGDLS, CDR2 YYNGEE. The CDR3 loop is CASSARQRSSGNTIYF. In DNA form, the CDR3 reads TGTGCCAGCAGCGCCAGACAGAGATCCTCTGGAAACACCATATATTTT.